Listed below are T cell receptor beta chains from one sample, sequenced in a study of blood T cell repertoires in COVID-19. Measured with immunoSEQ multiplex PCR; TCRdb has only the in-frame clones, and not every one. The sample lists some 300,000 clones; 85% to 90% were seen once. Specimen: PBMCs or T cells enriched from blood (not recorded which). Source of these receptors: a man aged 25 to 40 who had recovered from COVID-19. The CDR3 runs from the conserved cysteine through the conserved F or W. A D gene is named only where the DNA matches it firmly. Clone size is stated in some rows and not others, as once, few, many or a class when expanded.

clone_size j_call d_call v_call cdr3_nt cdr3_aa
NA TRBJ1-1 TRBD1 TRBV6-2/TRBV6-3 TGTGCCAGCACTTATAGGGGGCGGAACACTGAAGCTTTCTTT CASTYRGRNTEAFF
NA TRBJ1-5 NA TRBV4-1 TGCGCCAGCAGCCAAGATGCACAGGCTTTCTTCACCCAGCATTTT CASSQDAQAFFTQHF
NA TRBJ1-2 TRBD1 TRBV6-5 TGTGCCAGCAGTTACAGGGCAGGGGGCTCGAACTATGGCTACACCTTC CASSYRAGGSNYGYTF
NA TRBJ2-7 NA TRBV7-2 TGTGCCAGCAGCTTAGCGGGAGCGGGCTACGAGCAGTACTTC CASSLAGAGYEQYF
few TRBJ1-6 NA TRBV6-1 TGTGCCAGCAGTGAAGGACAGTATAATTCACCCCTCCACTTT CASSEGQYNSPLHF
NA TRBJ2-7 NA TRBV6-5 TGTGCCAGCAACGGAGGGAAAGGGTCGGTAGGGGAGCAGTACTTC CASNGGKGSVGEQYF
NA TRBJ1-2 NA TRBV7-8 TGTGCCAGCAGCTTAGTTTTTGAAAAGGGGTATGGCTACACCTTC CASSLVFEKGYGYTF
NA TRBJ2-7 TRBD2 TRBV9 TGTGCCAGCAGCGTAGCTAAGCGGGGGGGCCTCTACGAGCAGTACTTC CASSVAKRGGLYEQYF
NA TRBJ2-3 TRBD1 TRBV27 TGTGCCAGCAATACCGGACAGGGACCCTCCGGGACGCAGTATTTT CASNTGQGPSGTQYF
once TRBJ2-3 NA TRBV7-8 TGTGCCAGCAGCTCTTCCGGGACAAACACAGATACGCAGTATTTT CASSSSGTNTDTQYF
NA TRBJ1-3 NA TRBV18 TGTGCCAGCTCACCAGACTACGGAAACACCATATATTTT CASSPDYGNTIYF
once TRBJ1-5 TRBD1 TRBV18 TGTGCCAGCTCACCGGGACAGGGTGAGAGGCCCCAGCATTTT CASSPGQGERPQHF
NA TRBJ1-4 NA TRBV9 TGTGCCAGCAGCCTCACGGGGTCCGCAACTAATGAAAAACTGTTTTTT CASSLTGSATNEKLFF
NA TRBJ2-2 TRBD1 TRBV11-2 TGTGCCAGCAGCTTAACAGGGGCCGGGGAGCTGTTTTTT CASSLTGAGELFF
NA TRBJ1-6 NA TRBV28 TGTGCCAGCAGTCCGCTCGGGGAATTTGAGTATTCACCCCTCCACTTT CASSPLGEFEYSPLHF
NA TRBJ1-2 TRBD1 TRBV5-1 TGCGCCAGCAGCTCGGGACAGGGTGGCGGCTACACCTTC CASSSGQGGGYTF
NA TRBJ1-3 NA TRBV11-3 TGTGCCAGCAGTCCAACTGGAAACACCATATATTTT CASSPTGNTIYF
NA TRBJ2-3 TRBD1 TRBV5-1 TGCGCCAGCAGCCACATCGAGAAGGGGGCAACAGATACGCAGTATTTT CASSHIEKGATDTQYF
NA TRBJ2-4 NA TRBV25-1 TGTGCCAGCAGTGAATTGGGGGTAGCGGCAAACATTCAGTACTTC CASSELGVAANIQYF
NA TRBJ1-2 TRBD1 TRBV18 TGTGCCAGCTCAATGCGCGGGACAGGAGGCTGGGGGGACTACACCTTC CASSMRGTGGWGDYTF
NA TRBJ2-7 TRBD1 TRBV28 TGTGCCAGCAGTTTACCCCAGGGGGCCTACTCCTACGAGCAGTACTTC CASSLPQGAYSYEQYF
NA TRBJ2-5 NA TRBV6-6 TGTGCCAGCAGTTACGTTCGGGTCCAAGAGACCCAGTACTTC CASSYVRVQETQYF
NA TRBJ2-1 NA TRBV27 TGTGCCAGCAGTTTATGGGACAACAACAATGAGCAGTTCTTC CASSLWDNNNEQFF
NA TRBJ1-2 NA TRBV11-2 TGTGCCAGCAGCTTATATGGAGTTAACTATGGCTACACCTTC CASSLYGVNYGYTF
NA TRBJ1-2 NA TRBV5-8 TGTGCCAGCAGCTTGCTCGAGGGAAACTATGGCTACACCTTC CASSLLEGNYGYTF
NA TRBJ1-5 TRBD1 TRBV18 TGTGCCAGCTCACCCGACAGGGATCAGCCCCAGCATTTT CASSPDRDQPQHF
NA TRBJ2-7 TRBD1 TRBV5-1 TGCGCCAGCATAGGACAGGGTACGGGGGAGCAGTACTTC CASIGQGTGEQYF
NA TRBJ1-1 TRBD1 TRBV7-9 TGTGCCAGCAGCGGAGGCGGTACCGGGACAGGGTCGGGGAACACTGAAGCTTTCTTT CASSGGGTGTGSGNTEAFF
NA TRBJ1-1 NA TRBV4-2 TGTGCCAGCAGCCAAGATACTAGCACTGAAGCTTTCTTT CASSQDTSTEAFF
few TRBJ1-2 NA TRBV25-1 TGTGCCAGCAGTGCCCCGGGGGGTAACTATGGCTACACCTTC CASSAPGGNYGYTF
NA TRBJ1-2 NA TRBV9 TGTGCCAGCAGCGTCCACAGGGTTGCTGGCTACACCTTC CASSVHRVAGYTF
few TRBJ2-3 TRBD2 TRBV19 TGTGCCAGTAGTCCCCTAGCGGGGAACACAGATACGCAGTATTTT CASSPLAGNTDTQYF
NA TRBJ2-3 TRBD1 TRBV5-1 TGCGCCAGCAGCCGTACAGGGGGCGCCGATCCCCGCACAGATACGCAGTATTTT CASSRTGGADPRTDTQYF
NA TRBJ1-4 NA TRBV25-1 TGTGCCAGCAGTCCTCGGGGGGCAACTAATGAAAAACTGTTTTTT CASSPRGATNEKLFF
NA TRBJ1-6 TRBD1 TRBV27 TGTGCCAGCAGGACGGAGACAGGGGTCGGCTCACCCCTCCACTTT CASRTETGVGSPLHF
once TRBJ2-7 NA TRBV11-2 TGTGCCAGCAGCCCGGGGTTTTCCCTCTACGAGCAGTACTTC CASSPGFSLYEQYF
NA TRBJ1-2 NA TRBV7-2 TGTGCCAGCAGCTTAGACGAGCGGAGGATCGGCTATGGCTACACCTTC CASSLDERRIGYGYTF
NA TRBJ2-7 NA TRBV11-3 TGTGCCAGCATCCGCCCCGGGTCCTTCACTCTCCTCGTCTACGAGCAGTACTTC CASIRPGSFTLLVYEQYF
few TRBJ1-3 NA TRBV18 TGTGCCAGCTCACCTGCCGGGGGTACTGGAAACACCATATATTTT CASSPAGGTGNTIYF
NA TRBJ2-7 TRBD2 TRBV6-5 TGTGCCAGCAGTTTAGCGGGAGGGCCTGCATACGAGCAGTACTTC CASSLAGGPAYEQYF
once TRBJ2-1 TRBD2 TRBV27 TGTGCCAGCAGCCGACTAGCGGGAACTTACAATGAGCAGTTCTTC CASSRLAGTYNEQFF
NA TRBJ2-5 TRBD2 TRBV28 TGTGCCAGCAGTCCACACCTAGCGGGACTCCAAGAGACCCAGTACTTC CASSPHLAGLQETQYF
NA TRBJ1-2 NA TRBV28 TGTGCCACCGGCCCAGGGGCCCACTATGGCTACACCTTC CATGPGAHYGYTF
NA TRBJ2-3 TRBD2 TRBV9 TGTGCCAGCAGCTCAAGGACTAGCGGGGGGCCGATCCGCACAGATACGCAGTATTTT CASSSRTSGGPIRTDTQYF
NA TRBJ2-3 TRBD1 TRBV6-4 TGTGCCAGCAGTGGGACAGGGGGCACAGATACGCAGTATTTT CASSGTGGTDTQYF
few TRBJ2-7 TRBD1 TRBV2 TGTGCCAGCAGTGAAGGGACAGGGATTTACGAGCAGTACTTC CASSEGTGIYEQYF
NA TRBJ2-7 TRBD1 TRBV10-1 TGCGCCAGCAGTAGGGGGCGCGATTCTTACGAGCAGTACTTC CASSRGRDSYEQYF
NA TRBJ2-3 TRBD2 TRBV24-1 TGTGCCACCAGTGCCATCCTAGCGGGGAAATCGGATACGCAGTATTTT CATSAILAGKSDTQYF
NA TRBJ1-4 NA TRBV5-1 TGCGCCAGCGGCCTCGGGGTTAGTGAAAAACTGTTTTTT CASGLGVSEKLFF
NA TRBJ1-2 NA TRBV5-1 TGCGCCAGCAGCTTGGAGTACCCCGGCTATGGCTACACCTTC CASSLEYPGYGYTF
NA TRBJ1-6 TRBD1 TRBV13 TGTGCCAGCAGCCTCCAGGGGGGCAATTCACCCCTCCACTTT CASSLQGGNSPLHF